These 20 T cell receptor beta chains share one sample of origin, sequenced in a study of beta chain features in type 1 diabetes. The study reverse transcribed the entire isolated RNA, so it sequenced expressed TCRB transcripts. Only in-frame clones appear in the TCRdb table, and some are missing; sequencing was by immunoSEQ multiplex PCR. The table has hundreds of thousands of clones, less than 20% seen once. Sequenced material: naive CD4+ T cells from blood. Receptor source: a young man in good health.

The rearrangement uses TRBV28 and TRBJ1-1; D gene uncertain. The CDR3 loop spans 13 amino acids. Germline V gives CDR1 MDHEN, CDR2 SYDVKM. V lost 8 bases, J lost 12 bases, and 22 bases lay in between. DNA for the CDR3: TGTGCCAGCGGGCCCGGCGTGAGACCCTTGCCTTTCTTT. Its protein product is CASGPGVRPLPFF.

The chain recombines TRBV7-2 with TRBJ2-4, with a weak D call TRBD2 (5 bases). From germline, CDR1 is SGHTA and CDR2 FQGNSA. The CDR3 has 14 residues. V shed 5 bases and J shed 1 base, with 9 bases lying between them. The DNA of the CDR3 is TGTGCCAGCAGCCTGATAGCGGCCAAAAACATTCAGTACTTC. Its protein is CASSLIAAKNIQYF.

This sequence joins TRBV19 and TRBJ2-4; either TRBD1 or TRBD2 may fit D (5 bases each). This CDR3 has 14 amino acids. Trimming removed 2 bases at V and 7 bases at J, with 12 bases between. The germline CDR1 and CDR2 sequences are LNHDA and SQIVND (reference sequence). The CDR3 nucleotides read TGTGCCAGTAGTATATCAGGGACGGCGAACATTCAGTACTTC. Translating it yields CASSISGTANIQYF.

The chain has TRBV5-6 and TRBJ2-6; D remains ambiguous. The CDR3 is 15 residues long. Germline CDR1 reads SGHDT; CDR2 reads YYEEEE. V was shortened by 3 bases and J by 0 bases, with 7 bases between the two germline ends. The DNA of the CDR3 is TGTGCCAGCAGCTCTCTCGGCTCTGGGGCCAACGTCCTGACTTTC. This sequence encodes CASSSLGSGANVLTF.

The V gene is TRBV12-5, the J gene TRBJ2-3; D is unresolved. CDR1 LGHNT and CDR2 FRNRAP come from the germline V gene. The V end was cut by 1 base, the J end by 9 bases, with 11 bases between. This CDR3 is built from 13 residues. CDR3 sequence: CASGLGIGRTQYF. For the CDR3, the DNA is TGTGCTAGTGGTTTGGGCATCGGTCGGACGCAGTATTTT.

The chain recombines TRBV14 with TRBJ1-5; D not certain. CDR1 is SGHDN, CDR2 FVKESK, per germline. V was shortened by 4 bases and J by 1 base, with 5 bases between the two germline ends. The CDR3 covers 13 residues. The DNA of the CDR3 is TGTGCCAGCAGCCGGAGGAGCAATCAGCCCCAGCATTTT. Translating gives CASSRRSNQPQHF.

V and J are TRBV6-5 and TRBJ2-7, with D perhaps matching TRBD1 (5 bases). Trimming took off 6 bases at V and 7 bases at J, with 22 bases between the two ends. The germline V gene has CDR1 MNHEY and CDR2 SVGAGI. The CDR3 consists of 15 residues. CDR3 loop: CASSSTGLIYYEQYF. In nucleotides, the CDR3 is TGTGCCAGCAGCTCTACAGGCCTGATCTACTATGAGCAGTACTTC.

This clone came up a few times. This chain links TRBV9 with TRBJ2-5, with 7 bases lining up with TRBD1. J was trimmed by 0 bases and V by 4 bases; bases with no gene match: 3. Looked up from germline, CDR1 is SGDLS and CDR2 is YYNGEE. The CDR3 covers 14 residues. CDR3 amino acids: CASSPGTDQETQYF. As DNA, the CDR3 is TGTGCCAGCAGCCCCGGGACAGACCAAGAGACCCAGTACTTC.

This clone was seen a few times. The genes are TRBV4-2 and TRBJ1-4; no clear D gene. The V and J ends lost 1 base and 8 bases respectively, with 17 bases between them. Germline V lookup: CDR1 LGHNA, CDR2 YNFKEQ. The CDR3 runs 16 residues. As DNA, the CDR3 is TGTGCCAGCAGCCAAGTGGAAACCGGAAGCCCCGAAAAACTGTTTTTT. This translates into CASSQVETGSPEKLFF.

The table lists this clone with a few counts. V is TRBV7-2 and J is TRBJ2-1; no firm D call. Trimming removed 6 bases from V and 9 bases from J, with 12 bases in between. Germline V gives CDR1 SGHTA, CDR2 FQGNSA. CDR3 size: 12 residues. The CDR3 spells CASRPPWGEQFF. The CDR3 DNA follows: TGTGCCAGCAGACCCCCCTGGGGTGAGCAGTTCTTC. Supplemented by reference TRBV7-2 and TRBJ2-1, the full variable domain reads GAGVSQSPSNKVTEKGKDVELRCDPISGHTALYWYRQSLGQGLEFLIYFQGNSAPDKSGLPSDRFSAERTGGSVSTLTIQRTQQEDSAVYLCASRPPWGEQFFGPGTRLTVL.

This clone was counted a single time. V gene TRBV6-5 combines with J gene TRBJ1-1, with D tentatively TRBD1 (6 bases). Trimming removed 9 bases at V and 7 bases at J, with 18 bases between. Germline V gene sequence: CDR1 MNHEY, CDR2 SVGAGI. The CDR3 is 13 residues long. The CDR3 loop reads CASFPADRGEAFF. For the CDR3, the DNA is TGTGCCAGTTTTCCCGCGGACAGAGGTGAAGCTTTCTTT.

The chain links TRBV4-2 to TRBJ1-3; TRBD1 aligns across 7 bases. CDR1 LGHNA and CDR2 YNFKEQ come from the germline V gene. This CDR3 comprises 16 residues. V lost 4 bases, J lost 2 bases, and 8 bases stayed unmatched. The CDR3 loop is CASSPTQGEAGNTIYF. CDR3 nucleotides: TGTGCCAGCAGCCCTACCCAGGGGGAAGCTGGAAACACCATATATTTT.

This clone was seen only a few times. This chain uses TRBV11-3 with TRBJ2-1; D is unresolved. This CDR3 comprises 14 residues. V dropped 0 bases and J dropped 10 bases, with 13 bases sitting between them. In germline, CDR1 is SGHNT, CDR2 YENEEA. The CDR3 DNA reads TGTGCCAGCAGCTTAGATCGATGGAGCACGGAGCAGTTCTTC. Its protein product is CASSLDRWSTEQFF.

As concerns this clone: Other nucleotide sequences from this sample produce the same CDR3. The rearrangement links TRBV5-4 to TRBJ2-1, with no clear D. The germline V gene encodes CDR1 SGHNT and CDR2 YYREEE (reference sequence). CDR3 length: 15 residues. Trimming removed 2 bases at V and 8 bases at J, with 17 bases between. This chain's CDR3 is CASSLVGWGRDEQFF. The CDR3 DNA reads TGTGCCAGCAGCTTAGTGGGATGGGGTCGGGATGAGCAGTTCTTC. The variable domain in full, with the rest retrieved from reference TRBV5-4 and TRBJ2-1, is ETGVTQSPTHLIKTRGQQVTLRCSSQSGHNTVSWYQQALGQGPQFIFQYYREEENGRGNFPPRFSGLQFPNYSSELNVNALELDDSALYLCASSLVGWGRDEQFFGPGTRLTVL.

This clone has just a few counts. The rearrangement links TRBV4-1 to TRBJ2-7; 9 bases are shared with TRBD2. V was pared by 3 bases and J by 2 bases, with 11 bases of the junction left unmatched. The CDR3 totals 17 residues. CDR1 is MGHRA, CDR2 YSYEKL, per germline. The CDR3 DNA is TGCGCCAGCAGCCACCCGGGGGGGACTAGCTCCACCTACGAGCAGTACTTC. Protein sequence: CASSHPGGTSSTYEQYF.

This clone has just a few counts. J is TRBJ2-1 and V is TRBV27; 11 bases align to TRBD2. The CDR3 sequence is 17 residues long. With 5 bases clipped from V and 2 bases from J, the junction kept 8 bases outside the gene matches. Germline V gene sequence: CDR1 MNHEY, CDR2 SMNVEV (reference sequence). DNA for the CDR3: TGTGCCAGCAGTCTAAGAAGACTAGCGGGGACCTACAATGAGCAGTTCTTC. This encodes CASSLRRLAGTYNEQFF.

In its sample, this clone was seen a few times. The chain recombines TRBV7-2 with TRBJ1-2; D is ambiguous. The CDR3 is 14 amino acids. Germline assignment: CDR1 SGHTA and CDR2 FQGNSA. With 1 base removed from V and 5 bases from J, the gap between germline ends came to 11 bases. CDR3 sequence (DNA): TGTGCCAGCAGCTTAGGGACCGTCGATTATGGCTACACCTTC. Translation gives CASSLGTVDYGYTF.

The V and J genes are TRBV28 and TRBJ1-2; no definite D call. CDR3 length: 11 residues. CDR1 and CDR2 from the germline V gene are MDHEN and SYDVKM. Trimming removed 6 bases from V and 8 bases from J, with 10 bases in between. The CDR3 sequence: CASSPRTGYTF. CDR3 nucleotides: TGTGCCAGCAGCCCTAGGACCGGCTACACCTTC.

Only a few counts were recorded for this clone. The rearrangement joins TRBV4-1 to TRBJ2-7, with 10 bases that match TRBD1. J gave up 6 bases and V 3 bases, and 5 bases lay outside the gene matches. Germline assignment: CDR1 MGHRA and CDR2 YSYEKL. The CDR3 contains 14 residues. The DNA for the CDR3 is TGCGCCAGCAGCCATTTCGGGACAGGGGTCGAGCAGTACTTC. Translated, it gives CASSHFGTGVEQYF.

This sequence joins TRBV2 and TRBJ1-5; D unresolved. The germline CDR1 and CDR2 sequences are SNHLY and FYNNEI. The CDR3 is made up of 12 amino acids. Trimming stripped 10 bases from V and 6 bases from J, with 13 bases between. CDR3 in DNA: TGTGCCACCTCCAGGTCGGGTCAGCCCCAGCATTTT. Its translation is CATSRSGQPQHF.